This TCR beta chain was captured by sequencing in a study of CD8 T cells in ankylosing spondylitis. Regarding the study as a whole: Roughly eight highly homologous variants made up a TCR beta motif that seemed to typify ankylosing spondylitis blood. There was reportedly significant enrichment of clones that were disease-linked in matched ankylosing spondylitis synovial fluid.

This clonotype was observed at least ten times. Its cognate antigen is unknown. The CDR3 is 14 amino acids. Trimming cost V 4 bases and J 3 bases, with 10 bases left between them. CDR1 and CDR2 (germline): SNHLY, FYNNEI. It was by quantitative 5'-RACE with molecular barcodes that TCR beta libraries were made. TCRdb used MiXCR to reprocess the 5' RACE reads, holding one entry per CDR3 protein. There are around 230,000 distinct CDR3 sequences in the sample; approximately 8% occur only once, and roughly 4.9% lies in the top ten. The rearrangement joins TRBV2 to TRBJ1-5; D gene ambiguous. The sequence was obtained from a female donor with ankylosing spondylitis or in good health (not recorded which). The sample was blood, either unsorted or a sorted T cell fraction (not recorded which). The CDR3: CASSAGPFNQPQHF. DNA for the CDR3: TGTGCCAGCAGTGCAGGCCCCTTCAATCAGCCCCAGCATTTT.